This entry concerns a single TCR beta chain. The entry originates in a study of CD8 T cells in Susac syndrome. Sequencing of TCR beta drew on CD8+ and CD4+ T cells from blood. Healthy donors constituted the control group, matched for age and sex. Both CD4+ and CD8+ T cells were negatively isolated, and TEMRA cells underwent FACS enrichment. An amount of RNA that ranged from roughly 0.45 to 1 ug was reverse transcribed with random hexamers. TCR beta CDR3 was amplified by immunoSEQ covering 54 Vbeta and 13 Jbeta. One entry per CDR3 protein results from TCRdb running MiXCR on the immunoSEQ multiplex PCR reads. The repertoire holds approximately 150,000 distinct CDR3 sequences, with approximately 95% as singletons. This sequence originates from a human donor in good health. Source material: CD4+ T cells from PBMCs.

The CDR3: CSARVKGWDGYTF. CDR3 sequence (DNA): TGCAGTGCTAGAGTAAAAGGATGGGATGGCTACACCTTC. The chain uses TRBV20-1 and TRBJ1-2, with D unresolved. The germline V gene has CDR1 DFQATT and CDR2 SNEGSKA (reference sequence). V was pared by 1 base and J by 6 bases, with 12 bases between. The length of the CDR3 is 13 residues.